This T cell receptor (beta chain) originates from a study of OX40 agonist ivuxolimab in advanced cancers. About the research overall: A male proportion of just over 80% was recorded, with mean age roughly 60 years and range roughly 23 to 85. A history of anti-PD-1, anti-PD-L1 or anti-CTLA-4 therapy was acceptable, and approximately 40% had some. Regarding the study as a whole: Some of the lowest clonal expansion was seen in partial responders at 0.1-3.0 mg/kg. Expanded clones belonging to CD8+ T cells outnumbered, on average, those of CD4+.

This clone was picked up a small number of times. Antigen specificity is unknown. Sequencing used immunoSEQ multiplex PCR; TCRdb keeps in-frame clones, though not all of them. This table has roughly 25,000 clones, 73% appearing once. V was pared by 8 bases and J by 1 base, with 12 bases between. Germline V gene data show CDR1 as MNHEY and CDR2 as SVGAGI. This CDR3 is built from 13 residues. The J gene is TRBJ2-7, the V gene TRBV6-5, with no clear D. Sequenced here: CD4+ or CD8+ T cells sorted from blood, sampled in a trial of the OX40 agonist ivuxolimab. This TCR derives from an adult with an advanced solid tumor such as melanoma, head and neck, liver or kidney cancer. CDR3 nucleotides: TGTGCCAGCCATACGGACGGTTCCTACGAGCAGTACTTC. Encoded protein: CASHTDGSYEQYF.